This TCR beta chain originates from a study of CD8 T cells in ankylosing spondylitis. Study results and limitations: Disease-linked clones bore a CD8+ phenotype, appearing relatively rarely in peripheral blood.

The CDR3 has 14 residues. Per germline, CDR1 DFQATT and CDR2 SNEGSKA (reference sequence). V dropped 5 bases and J dropped 3 bases, with 11 bases sitting between them. Remarks on this clonotype: The antigen remains unidentified.

MiXCR, run by TCRdb on the 5' RACE reads, gives a single entry per CDR3 protein. This table has 210,000 or so distinct CDR3 sequences, roughly 24% appearing once. The origin of this receptor is a male donor with ankylosing spondylitis or in good health (not recorded which). The sample comprised blood, either unsorted or a sorted T cell fraction (not recorded which). V gene TRBV20-1 combines with J gene TRBJ2-6; D is perhaps TRBD2 (6 bases). Written as DNA, the CDR3 is TGCAGTGCTCGGGACTTAATTGGGGCCAACGTCCTGACTTTC. This encodes CSARDLIGANVLTF.